This T cell receptor (beta chain) emerged from a study of shared clonotypes between healthy human individuals. The assay was immunoSEQ multiplex PCR, and TCRdb's table has in-frame clones only and misses some. The repertoire consists of about 1 million clones, with about 70% occurring once and the leading ten covering around 1.5%. Germline V gene sequence: CDR1 SNHLY, CDR2 FYNNEI. V was pared by 4 bases and J by 10 bases, with 5 bases of the junction left unmatched. The CDR3 sequence is 14 residues long. The chain uses TRBV2 and TRBJ1-6, with 9 nucleotides matching TRBD1. This TCR came from a young man in good health. The sample consisted of memory CD4+ T cells sorted from blood. Stated subset: CD45RA-negative fraction. The CDR3 region has the DNA TGTGCCAGCAGTGGGACAGGGGTCCCCTCACCCCTCCACTTT. Its protein is CASSGTGVPSPLHF.